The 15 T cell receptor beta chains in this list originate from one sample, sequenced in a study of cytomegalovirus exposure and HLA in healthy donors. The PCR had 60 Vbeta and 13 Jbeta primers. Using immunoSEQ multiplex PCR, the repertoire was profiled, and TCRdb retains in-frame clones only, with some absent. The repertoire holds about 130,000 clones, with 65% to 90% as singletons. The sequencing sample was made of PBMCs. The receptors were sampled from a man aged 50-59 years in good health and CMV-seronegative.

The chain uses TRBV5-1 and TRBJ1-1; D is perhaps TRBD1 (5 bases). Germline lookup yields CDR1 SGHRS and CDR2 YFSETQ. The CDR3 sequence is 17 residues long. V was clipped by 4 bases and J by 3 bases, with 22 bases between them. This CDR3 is CASSRSTPTGAHTEAFF. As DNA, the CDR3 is TGCGCCAGCAGCCGCTCGACCCCCACTGGGGCCCACACTGAAGCTTTCTTT.

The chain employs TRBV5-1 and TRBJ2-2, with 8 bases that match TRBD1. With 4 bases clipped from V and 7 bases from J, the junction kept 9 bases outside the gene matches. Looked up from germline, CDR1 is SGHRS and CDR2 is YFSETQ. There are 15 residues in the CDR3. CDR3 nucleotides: TGCGCCAGCAGCCCCTCAGGGGGCGAAGGCGGGGAGCTGTTTTTT. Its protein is CASSPSGGEGGELFF.

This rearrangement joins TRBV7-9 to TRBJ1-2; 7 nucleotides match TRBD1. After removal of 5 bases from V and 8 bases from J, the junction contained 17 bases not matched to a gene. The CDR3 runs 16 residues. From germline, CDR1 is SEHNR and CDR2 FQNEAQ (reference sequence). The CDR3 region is CASSPRQGLMVRGYTF. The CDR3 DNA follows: TGTGCCAGCAGCCCCCGACAGGGTCTTATGGTGCGGGGCTACACCTTC.

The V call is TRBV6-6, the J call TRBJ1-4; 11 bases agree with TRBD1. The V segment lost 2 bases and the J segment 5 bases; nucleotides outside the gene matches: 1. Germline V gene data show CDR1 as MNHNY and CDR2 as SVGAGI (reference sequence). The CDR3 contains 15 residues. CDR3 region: CASSYRDRGNEKLFF. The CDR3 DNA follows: TGTGCCAGCAGTTACAGGGACAGGGGGAATGAAAAACTGTTTTTT.

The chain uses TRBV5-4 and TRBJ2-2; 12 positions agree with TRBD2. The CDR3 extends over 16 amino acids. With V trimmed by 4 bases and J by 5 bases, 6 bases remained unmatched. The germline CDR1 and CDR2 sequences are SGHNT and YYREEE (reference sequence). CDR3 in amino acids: CASSKTSGGRTGELFF. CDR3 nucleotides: TGTGCCAGCAGCAAGACTAGCGGGGGACGAACCGGGGAGCTGTTTTTT.

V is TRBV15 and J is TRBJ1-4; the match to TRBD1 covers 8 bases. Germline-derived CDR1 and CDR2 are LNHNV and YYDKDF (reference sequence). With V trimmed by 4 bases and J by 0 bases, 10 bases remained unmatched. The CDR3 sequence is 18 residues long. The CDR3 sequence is CATSIAGGNGATNEKLFF. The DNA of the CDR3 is TGTGCCACCAGCATTGCAGGGGGCAATGGGGCAACTAATGAAAAACTGTTTTTT.

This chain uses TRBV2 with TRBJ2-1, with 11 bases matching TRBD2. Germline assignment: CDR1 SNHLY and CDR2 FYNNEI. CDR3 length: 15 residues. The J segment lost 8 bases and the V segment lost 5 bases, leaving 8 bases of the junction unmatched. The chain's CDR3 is CASSRTSGSAHEQFF. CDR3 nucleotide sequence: TGTGCCAGCAGTCGGACTAGCGGGTCAGCGCATGAGCAGTTCTTC.

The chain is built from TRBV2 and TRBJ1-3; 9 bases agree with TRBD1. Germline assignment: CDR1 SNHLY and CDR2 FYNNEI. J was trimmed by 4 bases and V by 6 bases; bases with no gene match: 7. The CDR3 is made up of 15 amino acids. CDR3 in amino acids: CASSPTGGLGNTIYF. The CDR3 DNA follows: TGTGCCAGCAGCCCTACAGGGGGCCTCGGAAACACCATATATTTT.

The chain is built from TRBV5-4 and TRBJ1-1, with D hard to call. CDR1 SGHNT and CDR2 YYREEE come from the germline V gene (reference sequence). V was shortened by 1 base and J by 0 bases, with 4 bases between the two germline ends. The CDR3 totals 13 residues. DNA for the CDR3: TGTGCCAGCAGCTTGCCTTTGAACACTGAAGCTTTCTTT. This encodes CASSLPLNTEAFF.

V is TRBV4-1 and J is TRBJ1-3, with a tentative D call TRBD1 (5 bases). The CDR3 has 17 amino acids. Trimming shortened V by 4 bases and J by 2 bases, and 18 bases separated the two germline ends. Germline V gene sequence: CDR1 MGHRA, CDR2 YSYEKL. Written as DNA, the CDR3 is TGCGCCAGCAGCCGGCTGGACATTACTTTTGCTGGAAACACCATATATTTT. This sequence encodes CASSRLDITFAGNTIYF.

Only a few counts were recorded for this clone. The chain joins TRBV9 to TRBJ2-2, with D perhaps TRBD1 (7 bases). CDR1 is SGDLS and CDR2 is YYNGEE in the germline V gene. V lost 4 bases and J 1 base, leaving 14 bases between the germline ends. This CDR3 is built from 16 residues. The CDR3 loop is CASSQGGQKNTGELFF. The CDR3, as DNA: TGTGCCAGCAGCCAGGGGGGACAGAAGAACACCGGGGAGCTGTTTTTT.

Here the CDR3 reads CASSLVRGLGTDTQYF. In DNA, the CDR3 is TGTGCCAGCAGCCTCGTGAGAGGTCTTGGCACAGATACGCAGTATTTT. The V call is TRBV7-9, the J call TRBJ2-3; D remains ambiguous. CDR1 is SEHNR, CDR2 FQNEAQ, per germline (reference sequence). The CDR3 consists of 16 residues. Trimming removed 5 bases at V and 1 base at J, with 16 bases between.

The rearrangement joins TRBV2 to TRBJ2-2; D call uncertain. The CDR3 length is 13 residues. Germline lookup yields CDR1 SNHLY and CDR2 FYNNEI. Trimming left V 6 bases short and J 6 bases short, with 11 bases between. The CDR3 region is CASSRERSGELFF. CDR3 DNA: TGTGCCAGCAGCCGCGAGCGATCCGGGGAGCTGTTTTTT.

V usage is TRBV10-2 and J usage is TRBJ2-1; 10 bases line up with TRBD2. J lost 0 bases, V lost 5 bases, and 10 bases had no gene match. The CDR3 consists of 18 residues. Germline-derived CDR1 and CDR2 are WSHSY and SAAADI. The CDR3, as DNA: TGCGCCAGCAGTCCCGGACTAGCGGACTGGAGCTCCTACAATGAGCAGTTCTTC. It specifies CASSPGLADWSSYNEQFF.

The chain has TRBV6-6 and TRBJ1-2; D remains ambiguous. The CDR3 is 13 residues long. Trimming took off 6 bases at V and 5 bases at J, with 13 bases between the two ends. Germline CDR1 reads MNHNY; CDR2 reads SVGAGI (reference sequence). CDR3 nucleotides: TGTGCCAGCAGCCAGGCCCCAGAGTATGGCTACACCTTC. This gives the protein CASSQAPEYGYTF.